One T cell receptor (beta chain) is described in this entry. Its antigen is not known. This specimen comes from a study of shared clonotypes between healthy human individuals. Study summary: Three plates each covered CD4 naive and memory; CD8 naive two, CD8 memory one.

Study-level points and caveats: Only a few donors were included, so the genetic and exposure-history diversity represented was limited. Naive subsets generally had larger estimated richness than memory subsets.

CD45RO-negative cells were positively selected for CCR7, leaving out terminally differentiated effector memory CD45RA+ cells. The germline gives CDR1 MNHEY, CDR2 SMNVEV (reference sequence). Losses at the gene ends were 7 bases for V and 7 bases for J; bases not matched to a gene: 6. The CDR3 length is 13 residues. Sequenced by immunoSEQ multiplex PCR; TCRdb stores in-frame clones only, minus some. In the table there are about 2.2 million clones, around 93% of which are singletons. This chain connects TRBV27 to TRBJ2-2; 7 bases are shared with TRBD2. Sequenced input: naive CD8+ T cells from PBMCs. This sequence originates from a man aged 18 to 30 in good health. Some clones in this sample may be carry-over from other donors' samples. The CDR3 nucleotides read TGTGCCAGCAACCCTTGGGGGGGCGGGGAGCTGTTTTTT. Its protein product is CASNPWGGGELFF.